These T cell receptor beta chains were read from a single sample in a study of blood T cell repertoires in COVID-19. The repertoire was sequenced with immunoSEQ multiplex PCR; TCRdb's copy has only in-frame clones and lacks some. The sample lists more than 150,000 clones, approximately 87% seen once, with around 21% in the top ten. The material sequenced was peripheral blood. Source of these receptors: a man in his 70s with active or convalescent COVID-19. Each CDR3 is given with its conserved first and last residue. D genes are given only for firm matches. Clone size is shown for a subset of rows, as once, few, many or a class of expanded clone.

D gene,J gene,clone size,V gene,CDR3 protein,CDR3 DNA
TRBD2,TRBJ2-1,-,TRBV4-3,CASSQTGTSGYYNEQFF,TGCGCCAGCAGCCAAACCGGGACTAGCGGATACTACAATGAGCAGTTCTTC
TRBD1,TRBJ1-1,-,TRBV24-1,CATSDSGTGSTEAFF,TGTGCCACCAGTGATTCCGGGACAGGGAGTACTGAAGCTTTCTTT
TRBD1,TRBJ1-1,-,TRBV5-4,CASSPGTGPEAFF,TGTGCCAGCAGCCCGGGGACAGGTCCTGAAGCTTTCTTT
TRBD1,TRBJ1-4,-,TRBV14,CASSQVTGVTNEKLFF,TGTGCCAGCAGCCAAGTGACAGGGGTAACTAATGAAAAACTGTTTTTT
TRBD1,TRBJ1-1,-,TRBV30,CAWRGQGDTEAFF,TGTGCCTGGAGGGGACAGGGGGACACTGAAGCTTTCTTT
-,TRBJ1-5,-,TRBV10-3,CAISESTHQPQHF,TGTGCCATCAGTGAGTCGACTCATCAGCCCCAGCATTTT
TRBD1,TRBJ1-6,-,TRBV2,CASRGTGGFNSPLHF,TGTGCCAGCAGGGGGACAGGGGGCTTTAATTCACCCCTCCACTTT
TRBD1,TRBJ1-5,-,TRBV27,CASSSGQVPYSNQPQHF,TGTGCCAGCAGTTCCGGACAGGTACCCTATAGCAATCAGCCCCAGCATTTT
TRBD1,TRBJ2-2,-,TRBV11-3,CASSLTGSRTGELFF,TGTGCCAGCAGCCTGACAGGGAGTAGGACCGGGGAGCTGTTTTTT
TRBD1,TRBJ2-7,-,TRBV2,CASRAGTGGYEQYF,TGTGCCAGCAGAGCCGGGACAGGGGGTTACGAGCAGTACTTC
TRBD1,TRBJ2-7,-,TRBV28,CASSLSIRDRSYEQYF,TGTGCCAGCAGTTTATCCATACGGGACAGATCCTACGAGCAGTACTTC
-,TRBJ2-4,-,TRBV28,CASTPPGIAKNIQYF,TGTGCCAGCACCCCCCCGGGGATAGCCAAAAACATTCAGTACTTC
TRBD1,TRBJ1-1,-,TRBV7-4,CASSPGGGISEAFF,TGTGCCAGCAGCCCAGGGGGCGGGATCTCTGAAGCTTTCTTT
-,TRBJ2-5,-,TRBV7-8,CASSFTGLSVETQYF,TGTGCCAGCAGCTTTACGGGGTTATCGGTCGAGACCCAGTACTTC
-,TRBJ1-4,-,TRBV5-5,CASSLAVGPGGEKLFF,TGTGCCAGCAGCTTGGCCGTAGGCCCGGGGGGTGAAAAACTGTTTTTT
-,TRBJ2-1,-,TRBV5-6,CASSFRGSYNEQFF,TGTGCCAGCAGCTTCCGGGGGTCCTACAATGAGCAGTTCTTC
-,TRBJ1-5,-,TRBV11-2,CASSRDAGSNQPQHF,TGTGCCAGCAGCCGTGACGCGGGGAGCAATCAGCCCCAGCATTTT
-,TRBJ2-5,-,TRBV7-9,CASSSRGRGPQETQYF,TGTGCCAGCAGCTCCCGCGGTCGGGGTCCCCAAGAGACCCAGTACTTC
TRBD1,TRBJ2-5,-,TRBV6-5,CASRDRGRAETQYF,TGTGCCAGCAGGGACAGGGGGCGGGCGGAGACCCAGTACTTC
-,TRBJ1-2,-,TRBV20-1,CSAEGYYGYTF,TGCAGTGCTGAGGGCTACTATGGCTACACCTTC
TRBD2,TRBJ2-5,-,TRBV7-8,CASSMAAGPRETQYF,TGTGCCAGCAGCATGGCAGCGGGGCCCCGAGAGACCCAGTACTTC
TRBD1,TRBJ2-7,once,TRBV5-1,CASSLGLPGQGFHEQYF,TGCGCCAGCAGCTTGGGTCTCCCGGGACAGGGGTTCCACGAGCAGTACTTC
-,TRBJ2-5,-,TRBV6-5,CASSYSGSHQETQYF,TGTGCCAGCAGTTACTCGGGCTCACACCAAGAGACCCAGTACTTC
-,TRBJ2-7,-,TRBV6-5,CASSYGPGPYEQYF,TGTGCCAGCAGTTACGGCCCAGGGCCCTACGAGCAGTACTTC
-,TRBJ1-1,-,TRBV30,CAWIRGNTEAFF,TGTGCCTGGATAAGGGGTAACACTGAAGCTTTCTTT
-,TRBJ1-2,few,TRBV14,CASSQGTGSYGYTF,TGTGCCAGCAGCCAAGGCACAGGGAGCTATGGCTACACCTTC
TRBD1,TRBJ1-4,-,TRBV5-1,CASSLTDRRRVATNEKLFF,TGCGCCAGCAGCTTGACGGACAGGAGAAGAGTTGCAACTAATGAAAAACTGTTTTTT
-,TRBJ2-5,-,TRBV5-1,CASTLTGKETQYF,TGCGCCAGCACCTTGACCGGGAAGGAGACCCAGTACTTC
TRBD1,TRBJ1-3,few,TRBV19,CASRIDRVGSGNTIYF,TGTGCCAGTAGAATTGACAGGGTGGGCTCTGGAAACACCATATATTTT
TRBD2,TRBJ2-5,-,TRBV3-1/TRBV3-2,CASRSTGGETQYF,TGTGCCAGCAGATCGACGGGGGGGGAGACCCAGTACTTC
-,TRBJ2-7,-,TRBV18,CASSPPGGLEGEQYF,TGTGCCAGCTCACCACCGGGCGGATTGGAGGGTGAGCAGTACTTC
TRBD1,TRBJ1-1,-,TRBV24-1,CATSDLRDSKAFF,TGTGCCACCAGTGACCTAAGGGACAGCAAAGCTTTCTTT
-,TRBJ1-2,-,TRBV6-5,CASSYHRESYTF,TGTGCCAGCAGTTACCACAGGGAGAGCTACACCTTC
-,TRBJ2-3,once,TRBV25-1,CATGGLGSTDTQYF,TGTGCCACCGGGGGTCTGGGTAGCACAGATACGCAGTATTTT
TRBD1,TRBJ2-1,-,TRBV6-5,CASSYRDRAYNEQFF,TGTGCCAGCAGCTACCGGGACAGGGCCTACAATGAGCAGTTCTTC
-,TRBJ1-5,-,TRBV18,CASSPQRQTSNQPQHF,TGTGCCAGCTCACCACAGCGGCAGACTAGCAATCAGCCCCAGCATTTT
TRBD2,TRBJ2-7,-,TRBV19,CASSPSPGLAGASSYEQYF,TGTGCCAGTAGCCCCTCACCGGGACTAGCGGGGGCGAGCTCCTACGAGCAGTACTTC
-,TRBJ1-3,-,TRBV9,CASSPSSTTHSGNTIYF,TGTGCCAGCAGCCCCTCCTCCACTACTCACTCTGGAAACACCATATATTTT
TRBD1,TRBJ1-5,-,TRBV19,CASSISGTGGNQPQHF,TGTGCCAGTAGTATTTCCGGGACAGGGGGTAATCAGCCCCAGCATTTT
-,TRBJ1-3,once,TRBV4-3,CASSQGRSTIYF,TGCGCCAGCAGCCAGGGGAGAAGCACCATATATTTT
TRBD2,TRBJ2-1,-,TRBV15,CATSRELAGGGEQFF,TGTGCCACCAGCAGAGAACTAGCGGGAGGAGGTGAGCAGTTCTTC
TRBD2,TRBJ2-3,-,TRBV30,CAWGGRGWTDTQYF,TGTGCCTGGGGAGGGAGGGGTTGGACAGATACGCAGTATTTT
-,TRBJ2-3,-,TRBV7-2,CASSDHPGDTQYF,TGTGCCAGCAGCGACCACCCCGGGGATACGCAGTATTTT
TRBD1,TRBJ2-7,-,TRBV6-4,CASRPDRGSYEQYF,TGTGCCAGCAGACCGGACAGGGGGTCCTACGAGCAGTACTTC